These 25 T cell receptor beta chains came from one sample sequenced in a study of blood T cell repertoires in COVID-19. Only in-frame clones appear in the TCRdb table, and some are missing; sequencing was by immunoSEQ multiplex PCR. Of some 150,000 clones in the sample, 80% to 90% were seen once. The specimen sequenced was PBMCs or T cells enriched from blood (not recorded which). The receptors were sampled from a man aged 50 or older who had recovered from COVID-19.

Only one count was recorded for this clone. Being one base from a much bigger clone, this may be a read error. Different DNA sequences within this sample yield the same CDR3. CDR3 sequence: CASSLAGTGGEKLFF. The CDR3 bases are TGCGCCAGCAGCTTGGCCGGGACAGGGGGTGAAAAACTGTTTTTT. The gene calls are TRBV5-1 and TRBJ1-4; 11 nucleotides align to TRBD1. The CDR3 spans 15 residues. CDR1 is SGHRS, CDR2 YFSETQ, per germline. J was trimmed by 7 bases and V by 0 bases; bases with no gene match: 2.

This clone was seen only a few times. J is TRBJ1-2 and V is TRBV24-1; the match to TRBD1 covers 7 bases. The CDR3 is 18 residues long. Unmatched junction bases numbered 13, after V lost 3 bases and J lost 1 base. Germline CDR1 KGHDR, CDR2 SFDVKD. CDR3 DNA: TGTGCCACCAGTGATACCCGGGGTCGGACAGGCGATAACTATGGCTACACCTTC. This gives the protein CATSDTRGRTGDNYGYTF.

The chain carries TRBV10-1 and TRBJ1-1; a weak D match, TRBD1 (5 bases). The germline V gene has CDR1 WNHNN and CDR2 SYGVQD (reference sequence). Deletions cut 6 bases from V and 0 bases from J, with 8 bases between. The CDR3 length is 13 residues. The CDR3 here is CASREGLNTEAFF. CDR3 in DNA: TGCGCCAGCAGGGAGGGGCTGAACACTGAAGCTTTCTTT.

This sequence joins TRBV29-1 and TRBJ1-3, with D unclear. CDR3 length: 13 residues. The germline gives CDR1 SQVTM, CDR2 ANQGSEA. Trimming left V 6 bases short and J 4 bases short, with 13 bases between. In nucleotides, the CDR3 is TGCAGCGTCGAACAAGCCTCGGGAAACACCATATATTTT. This gives the protein CSVEQASGNTIYF.

V gene TRBV27 combines with J gene TRBJ2-3, with TRBD1 matching 9 bases. Looked up from germline, CDR1 is MNHEY and CDR2 is SMNVEV (reference sequence). J was trimmed by 8 bases and V by 7 bases; bases with no gene match: 10. The CDR3 has 14 residues. As DNA, the CDR3 is TGTGCCAGCATTAAAGACAGGGGGTCACCTACGCAGTATTTT. It is translated as CASIKDRGSPTQYF.

The chain uses TRBV5-4 and TRBJ1-1; 8 bases agree with TRBD1. The germline V gene has CDR1 SGHNT and CDR2 YYREEE (reference sequence). The CDR3 runs to 12 residues. With 4 bases clipped from V and 10 bases from J, the junction kept 6 bases outside the gene matches. The CDR3 region is CASSKGQGVAFF. The CDR3 coding sequence is TGTGCCAGCAGCAAAGGACAGGGTGTAGCTTTCTTT. Full variable domain (remainder filled in from reference TRBV5-4 and TRBJ1-1): ETGVTQSPTHLIKTRGQQVTLRCSSQSGHNTVSWYQQALGQGPQFIFQYYREEENGRGNFPPRFSGLQFPNYSSELNVNALELDDSALYLCASSKGQGVAFFGQGTRLTVV.

J is TRBJ1-2 and V is TRBV12-3 or TRBV12-4, with D unresolved. This CDR3 has 11 amino acids. Trimming took off 6 bases at V and 10 bases at J, with 12 bases between the two ends. CDR3 sequence reads: CASRYSFDYTF. The CDR3 coding sequence is TGTGCCAGCAGATACAGCTTTGACTACACCTTC.

The chain recombines TRBV7-8 with TRBJ1-2, with D hard to call. The CDR3 loop spans 14 amino acids. CDR1 is SGHVS and CDR2 is FQNEAQ in the germline V gene. V shed 2 bases and J shed 7 bases, with 14 bases lying between them. CDR3: CASSLLRAPTGYTF. In DNA, the CDR3 is TGTGCCAGCAGCTTACTTCGCGCGCCCACTGGCTACACCTTC.

DNA for the CDR3: TGTGCCAGCAGCCATCAAAACAGGGGACAAAATGAAAAACTGTTTTTT. The encoded protein is CASSHQNRGQNEKLFF. This chain uses TRBV3-1 (or the pseudogene TRBV3-2) with TRBJ1-4; 7 bases are a match to TRBD1. There are 16 residues in the CDR3. V trimming: 3 bases; J trimming: 5 bases; junction bases outside the gene matches: 9. Germline CDR1 and CDR2: LGHDT and YNNKEL (reference sequence).

This sequence joins TRBV18 and TRBJ2-5; D remains unclear. The V gene's germline CDR1 is KGHSH and CDR2 LQKENI. The CDR3 has 12 amino acids. Trimming stripped 6 bases from V and 0 bases from J, with 5 bases between. CDR3 DNA: TGTGCCAGCTCCCCGTACCAAGAGACCCAGTACTTC. Encoded protein: CASSPYQETQYF.

The gene calls are TRBV19 and TRBJ1-6; a weak D match, TRBD1 (5 bases). This CDR3 has 19 residues. Between the trimmed V and J ends, which lost 7 bases and 0 bases, there was a span of 22 bases. Germline V gene sequence: CDR1 LNHDA, CDR2 SQIVND (reference sequence). The CDR3 bases are TGTGCCAGTACGTTAACCTTGGGGCGGACTAGCTCCTATAATTCACCCCTCCACTTT. This encodes CASTLTLGRTSSYNSPLHF.

The chain has TRBV12-3 or TRBV12-4 and TRBJ1-2; D is unclear. The CDR3 extends over 12 amino acids. Trimming left V 8 bases short and J 4 bases short, with 11 bases between. CDR3 sequence: CASHGDFYGYTF. DNA for the CDR3: TGTGCCAGCCACGGGGATTTCTATGGCTACACCTTC.

This clone appeared a single time. J is TRBJ1-5 and V is TRBV7-2, with TRBD1 matching 8 bases. This CDR3 has 14 amino acids. Losses at the gene ends were 5 bases for V and 5 bases for J; bases not matched to a gene: 5. CDR1 is SGHTA, CDR2 FQGNSA, per germline. DNA of the CDR3: TGTGCCAGCAGCGTCCAGGGGGCGGATCAGCCCCAGCATTTT. Protein: CASSVQGADQPQHF.

The chain employs TRBV5-1 and TRBJ1-4; D perhaps matches TRBD1 (6 bases). The ends were cut back, 2 bases at V and 11 bases at J, with 10 bases in the middle. The length of the CDR3 is 12 residues. CDR1 and CDR2 (germline): SGHRS, YFSETQ. The CDR3 nucleotides read TGCGCCAGCAGCTTACAGGGCGACAAACTGTTTTTT. Protein: CASSLQGDKLFF. Variable domain in full (rest from reference TRBV5-1 and TRBJ1-4): KAGVTQTPRYLIKTRGQQVTLSCSPISGHRSVSWYQQTPGQGLQFLFEYFSETQRNKGNFPGRFSGRQFSNSRSEMNVSTLELGDSALYLCASSLQGDKLFFGSGTQLSVL.

In the case of this clone: At the DNA level, this CDR3 is encoded by other sequences in the same sample as well. The V gene is TRBV7-9, the J gene TRBJ1-3, with D possibly being TRBD1 (6 bases). This CDR3 spans 15 amino acids. The V end was cut by 1 base, the J end by 2 bases, with 9 bases between. CDR1 is SEHNR, CDR2 FQNEAQ, per germline (reference sequence). As DNA, the CDR3 is TGTGCCAGCAGCTTAGTCAGGGGTGCTGGAAACACCATATATTTT. Translated, it gives CASSLVRGAGNTIYF.

In its sample, this clone was seen a few times. This chain connects TRBV6-4 to TRBJ2-3, with D possibly TRBD2 on 6 matching bases. V was pared by 6 bases and J by 3 bases, with 10 bases between. The CDR3 is 13 amino acids. CDR1 is MRHNA and CDR2 is SNTAGT in the germline V gene. The CDR3 DNA is TGTGCCAGCAGCTCCGGGACTACAGATACGCAGTATTTT. It codes for CASSSGTTDTQYF.

The rearrangement links TRBV28 to TRBJ1-5; tentatively, D is TRBD1 (5 bases). V was trimmed by 8 bases and J by 0 bases, leaving 14 bases between them. This CDR3 has 15 amino acids. Germline V gives CDR1 MDHEN, CDR2 SYDVKM. The CDR3 DNA reads TGTGCCAGCGTTCAGACAGTCTTTAGCAATCAGCCCCAGCATTTT. Its protein product is CASVQTVFSNQPQHF.

The rearrangement links TRBV6-5 to TRBJ2-2; D is possibly TRBD1 (6 bases). Trimming shortened V by 5 bases and J by 1 base, and 11 bases separated the two germline ends. Germline lookup yields CDR1 MNHEY and CDR2 SVGAGI. The CDR3 consists of 15 residues. The CDR3 reads CASSRLQGNTGELFF. The CDR3 nucleotides read TGTGCCAGCAGTCGACTACAGGGGAACACCGGGGAGCTGTTTTTT.

The chain combines TRBV2 with TRBJ1-4, with D tentatively TRBD1 (5 bases). CDR1 and CDR2 from the germline V gene are SNHLY and FYNNEI. Trimming left V 4 bases short and J 0 bases short, with 9 bases between. The CDR3 contains 15 residues. As DNA, the CDR3 is TGTGCCAGCAGTGCCGGGGGTGCAACTAATGAAAAACTGTTTTTT. It encodes CASSAGGATNEKLFF.

The chain combines TRBV6-5 with TRBJ2-3; no definite D call. The V gene lost 4 bases and the J gene lost 0 bases, with 8 bases spanning the gap. CDR3 length: 14 amino acids. Germline CDR1 reads MNHEY; CDR2 reads SVGAGI. This chain's CDR3 is CASSLSPSTDTQYF. In DNA form, the CDR3 reads TGTGCCAGCAGTTTAAGCCCTAGCACAGATACGCAGTATTTT.

The chain joins TRBV7-9 to TRBJ1-1; TRBD1 might be the D (6 bases). With 4 bases removed from V and 0 bases from J, the gap between germline ends came to 12 bases. Germline V lookup: CDR1 SEHNR, CDR2 FQNEAQ (reference sequence). The CDR3 is made up of 15 amino acids. Here the CDR3 reads CASSSPTGLNTEAFF. In nucleotides, the CDR3 is TGTGCCAGCAGCTCACCGACAGGTCTGAACACTGAAGCTTTCTTT.

This clone was seen ten or more times. The chain uses TRBV5-4 and TRBJ2-5; 12 nucleotides match TRBD2. The CDR3 is made up of 16 amino acids. Germline CDR1 is SGHNT and CDR2 is YYREEE (reference sequence). Unmatched junction bases numbered 5, after V lost 4 bases and J lost 1 base. The CDR3 loop is CASSTPGLAGQETQYF. DNA of the CDR3: TGTGCCAGCAGCACCCCGGGACTAGCGGGCCAAGAGACCCAGTACTTC.

The rearrangement uses TRBV5-8 and TRBJ2-1, with D possibly being TRBD2 (7 bases). Germline lookup yields CDR1 SGHTS and CDR2 YDEGEE. Trimming left V 1 base short and J 7 bases short, with 15 bases between. There are 15 residues in the CDR3. CDR3 DNA: TGTGCCAGCAGCTTGCGGGCGGGGGCCCAAAATGAGCAGTTCTTC. The encoded protein is CASSLRAGAQNEQFF.

The V gene is TRBV29-1, the J gene TRBJ1-1, with 8 nucleotides matching TRBD1. Germline V gives CDR1 SQVTM, CDR2 ANQGSEA. The CDR3 has 13 residues. The ends lost 4 bases at V and 5 bases at J; junction bases unmatched: 6. In DNA form, the CDR3 reads TGCAGCGTTGTAGCACAGGGGGGAACTGAAGCTTTCTTT. It is translated as CSVVAQGGTEAFF.

V usage is TRBV5-4 and J usage is TRBJ1-4; perhaps TRBD1 as D (5 bases). This CDR3 is built from 15 residues. Germline V gene data show CDR1 as SGHNT and CDR2 as YYREEE (reference sequence). The V end lost 1 base, the J end lost 3 bases, and 10 bases lay between the germline ends. CDR3: CASSLSAGSNEKLFF. CDR3 bases: TGTGCCAGCAGCTTGTCAGCAGGGTCTAATGAAAAACTGTTTTTT.